The clone carrying this TCR beta chain was observed many times. With V trimmed by 3 bases and J by 1 base, 4 bases remained unmatched. The germline gives CDR1 LGHDT, CDR2 YNNKEL (reference sequence). This CDR3 region has 16 residues. TCR beta CDR3 regions were amplified from RNA transcripts. Carried out on the TCR CDR3, a first-round RT-PCR used the HTBI primer set. TCRdb re-analysed the multiplex PCR reads in MiXCR, keeping a single row per CDR3 protein. The repertoire holds around 440,000 distinct CDR3 sequences, around 14% seen once, with 7.7% in the top ten. This specimen belongs to a study of T cells in Graves' hyperthyroidism and ophthalmopathy.

This sequence originates from a woman aged 18-30 years with Graves' hyperthyroidism. The chain has TRBV3-1 and TRBJ2-2, with 8 bases fitting TRBD2. Sample: blood. The CDR3 DNA follows: TGTGCCAGCAGCCAGAGGACTAGCAGGAACACCGGGGAGCTGTTTTTT. This translates into CASSQRTSRNTGELFF.